This TCR beta chain was retrieved from a study of human T cells and chemical hapten exposure. About the research overall: Among samples, TCR yields varied mainly because of small differences in pooled library volume. The study's findings and limits: TCRs exceeding 1 in 1000 frequency stayed unchanged with DPC sensitization.

Individual cDNA molecules received unique molecular identifiers in the library. TCRdb processed the 5' RACE reads anew with MiXCR; each CDR3 protein has one entry. Counted here are approximately 80,000 distinct CDR3 sequences, around 15% occurring once; the ten biggest clones make up nearly 7%. The total RNA was obtained from whole blood that was not fractionated. This CDR3 is built from 12 residues. CDR1 is SGHRS and CDR2 is YFSETQ in the germline V gene. Trimming cost V 7 bases and J 2 bases, with 9 bases left between them. Only a few counts were recorded for this clonotype. The target antigen is unknown.

The V gene is TRBV5-1, the J gene TRBJ1-2; a possible D gene is TRBD1 (6 bases). The clonotype comes from a female donor in good health. In DNA, the CDR3 is TGCGCCAGCCGAGGGGGGAACTATGGCTACACCTTC. Its protein product is CASRGGNYGYTF.